This T cell receptor beta chain derives from a study of T cell changes during pregnancy in multiple sclerosis. Assay used: immunoSEQ multiplex PCR; TCRdb lists only in-frame clones, some missing. The sample shows under 45,000 clones, roughly 92% of them seen only once. By proportion, this clone is medium-sized. The length of the CDR3 is 15 residues. Trimming took 6 bases from V and 3 from J, leaving 15 bases between them. Germline CDR1 MNHEY, CDR2 SMNVEV (reference sequence). Material: CD4+ T cells from peripheral blood mononuclear cells, obtained in the third trimester of pregnancy. This receptor was taken from a female donor in good health, enrolled as a control in a pregnancy study. The chain employs TRBV27 and TRBJ2-1; D possibly corresponds to TRBD1 (6 bases). The CDR3 spells CASSKFGTIYNEQFF. The CDR3 DNA reads TGTGCCAGCAGCAAATTCGGGACAATCTACAATGAGCAGTTCTTC.